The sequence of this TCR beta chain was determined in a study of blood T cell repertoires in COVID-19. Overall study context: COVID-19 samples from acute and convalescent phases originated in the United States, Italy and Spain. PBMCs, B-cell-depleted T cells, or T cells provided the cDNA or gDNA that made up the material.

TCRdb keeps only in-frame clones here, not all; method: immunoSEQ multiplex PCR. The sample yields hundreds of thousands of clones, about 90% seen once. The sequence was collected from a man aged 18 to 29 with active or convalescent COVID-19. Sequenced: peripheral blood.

The CDR3: CASEYGGTRGNAEQFF. The CDR3 bases are TGCGCCAGCGAGTATGGCGGGACTAGAGGTAATGCTGAGCAGTTCTTC. The chain couples TRBV5-1 to TRBJ2-1, with 8 bases aligning to TRBD2. From germline, CDR1 is SGHRS and CDR2 YFSETQ. The CDR3 runs to 16 residues. V dropped 7 bases and J dropped 9; count of bases not matched to a gene: 18.